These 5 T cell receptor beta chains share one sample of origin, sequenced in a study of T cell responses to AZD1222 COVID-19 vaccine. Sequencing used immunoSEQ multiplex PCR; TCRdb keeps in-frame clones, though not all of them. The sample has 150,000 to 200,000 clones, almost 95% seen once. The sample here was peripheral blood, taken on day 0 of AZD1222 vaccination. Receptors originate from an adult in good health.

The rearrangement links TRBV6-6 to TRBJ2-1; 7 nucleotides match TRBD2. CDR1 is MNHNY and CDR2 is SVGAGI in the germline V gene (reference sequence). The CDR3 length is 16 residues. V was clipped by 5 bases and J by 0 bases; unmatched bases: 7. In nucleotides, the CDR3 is TGTGCCAGCAGTCGAGCGGGATCCAGCTCCTACAATGAGCAGTTCTTC. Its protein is CASSRAGSSSYNEQFF.

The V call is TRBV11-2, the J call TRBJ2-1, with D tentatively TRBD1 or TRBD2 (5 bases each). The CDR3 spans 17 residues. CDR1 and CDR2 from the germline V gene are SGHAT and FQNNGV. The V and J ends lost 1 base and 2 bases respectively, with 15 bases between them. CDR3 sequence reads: CASSLAGPRTAYNEQFF. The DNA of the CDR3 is TGTGCCAGCAGCTTAGCAGGGCCCCGGACTGCCTACAATGAGCAGTTCTTC.

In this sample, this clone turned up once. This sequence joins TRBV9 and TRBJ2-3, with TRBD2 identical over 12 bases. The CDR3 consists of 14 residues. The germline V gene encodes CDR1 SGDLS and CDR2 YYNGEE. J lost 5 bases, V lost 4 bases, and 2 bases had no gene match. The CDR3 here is CASSTSGGIDTQYF. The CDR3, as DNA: TGTGCCAGCAGCACTAGCGGGGGGATAGATACGCAGTATTTT.

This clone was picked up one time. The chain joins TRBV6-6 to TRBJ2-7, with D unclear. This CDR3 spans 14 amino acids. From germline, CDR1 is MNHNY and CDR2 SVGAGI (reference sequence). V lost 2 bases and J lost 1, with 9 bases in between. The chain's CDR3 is CASSYGPGSYEQYF. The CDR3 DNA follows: TGTGCCAGCAGTTACGGGCCAGGTTCCTACGAGCAGTACTTC.

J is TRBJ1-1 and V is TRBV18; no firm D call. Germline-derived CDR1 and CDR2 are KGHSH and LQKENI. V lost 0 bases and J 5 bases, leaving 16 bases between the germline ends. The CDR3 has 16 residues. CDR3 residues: CASSPPNSAARTEAFF. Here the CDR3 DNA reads TGTGCCAGCTCACCACCTAACAGCGCAGCTCGGACTGAAGCTTTCTTT.